What follows are 15 T cell receptor beta chains derived from one specimen sequenced in a study of T-cell memory formation after mild COVID-19 (dated by TCRdb to about 2021). To prepare the library, 5' RACE was applied. The sequencing machine was an Illumina NovaSeq 6000. The raw public reads went through TCRdb reprocessing: fastp at Q25, MiXCR clone calling, in-frame beta chains kept. Rows matching on CDR3 protein sequence are summarized as one entry with the most common DNA and genes. Here the sample has about 320,000 distinct CDR3 sequences; 13% to 15% occur a single time. 21% of the sample belongs to the ten largest clones. Sequenced input: PBMCs or a T cell subset sorted from them (not recorded which). The origin of the receptors is a man aged 18 to 30 who had mild COVID-19 (a few samples of this study predate the infection). The sample titles of this study are shuffled in the database, so cell type and time point are left out; the donor was told from shared clones.

This clonotype has just a few counts. The gene calls are TRBV25-1 and TRBJ1-1; D remains ambiguous. The CDR3 is 15 amino acids. Trimming stripped 1 base from V and 4 bases from J, with 13 bases between. Germline V lookup: CDR1 MGHDK, CDR2 SYGVNS. This chain's CDR3 is CASSEWEASGTEAFF. The CDR3 DNA follows: TGTGCCAGCAGTGAATGGGAGGCGTCGGGCACTGAAGCTTTCTTT.

This clonotype was detected ten times or more. The rearrangement links TRBV24-1 to TRBJ1-2; no clear D gene. V was clipped by 5 bases and J by 8 bases, with 11 bases between them. The CDR3 consists of 12 residues. CDR1 is KGHDR and CDR2 is SFDVKD in the germline V gene. For the CDR3, the DNA is TGTGCCACCAGTGTTCTTGGGTACGGCTACACCTTC. The encoded protein is CATSVLGYGYTF.

This clonotype showed up just a few times. V and J are TRBV28 and TRBJ2-7, with D maybe TRBD2 (5 bases). CDR1 is MDHEN and CDR2 is SYDVKM in the germline V gene. Trimming took off 5 bases at V and 6 bases at J, with 17 bases between the two ends. This CDR3 region has 14 residues. CDR3: CASSPQLRGFEQYV. CDR3 DNA sequence: TGTGCCAGCAGTCCCCAGTTGCGAGGGTTCGAGCAGTACGTC.

V is TRBV7-2 and J is TRBJ2-5; D is undetermined. V lost 1 base and J lost 5, with 11 bases in between. This CDR3 is 14 amino acids long. Germline-derived CDR1 and CDR2 are SGHTA and FQGNSA. CDR3 sequence (DNA): TGTGCCAGCAGCTTAGTGGGCTGGGCGGAGACCCAGTACTTC. This codes for CASSLVGWAETQYF.

The CDR3 nucleotides read TGTGCCAGCGTCCAGACCTCCGTCTCCTATAATTCACCCCTCCACTTT. The encoded protein is CASVQTSVSYNSPLHF. This chain connects TRBV6-5 to TRBJ1-6; D is ambiguous. The CDR3 runs to 16 residues. With 8 bases removed from V and 0 bases from J, the gap between germline ends came to 14 bases. Looked up from germline, CDR1 is MNHEY and CDR2 is SVGAGI.

This clonotype was seen a few times. This chain uses TRBV9 with TRBJ1-3; 7 positions match TRBD1. The ends lost 4 bases at V and 0 bases at J; junction bases unmatched: 7. CDR1 is SGDLS and CDR2 is YYNGEE in the germline V gene. The CDR3 consists of 16 residues. The CDR3 DNA reads as TGTGCCAGCAGCCCAGGGGGTACAGACTCTGGAAACACCATATATTTT. It yields the protein CASSPGGTDSGNTIYF.

This clonotype has only a few counts. The rearrangement links TRBV7-3 to TRBJ2-1, with D possibly being TRBD1 (6 bases). V was shortened by 5 bases and J by 0 bases, with 11 bases between the two germline ends. Germline assignment: CDR1 SGHTA and CDR2 FQGTGA. CDR3 length equals 15 residues. CDR3 residues: CASSLTGNSYNEQFF. The DNA for the CDR3 is TGTGCCAGCAGCCTGACAGGTAACTCCTACAATGAGCAGTTCTTC.

The rearrangement joins TRBV4-1 to TRBJ1-1; no reliable D call. The CDR3 spans 14 residues. V shed 4 bases and J shed 1 base, with 10 bases lying between them. Germline-derived CDR1 and CDR2 are MGHRA and YSYEKL. CDR3 sequence reads: CASSPVAGNTEAFF. The CDR3 bases are TGCGCCAGCAGCCCCGTGGCTGGGAACACTGAAGCTTTCTTT.

The genes are TRBV10-1 and TRBJ2-7, with 7 bases lining up with TRBD1. Germline V gene lookup returns CDR1 WNHNN and CDR2 SYGVQD (reference sequence). This CDR3 contains 14 residues. CDR3 loop: CAQDSGQETYEQYF. The CDR3 DNA reads TGCGCTCAAGATTCAGGACAGGAAACCTACGAGCAGTACTTC.

Only a few counts were recorded for this clonotype. V and J are TRBV18 and TRBJ2-7; the match to TRBD1 covers 7 bases. The V gene's germline CDR1 is KGHSH and CDR2 LQKENI. With 3 bases clipped from V and 4 bases from J, the junction kept 9 bases outside the gene matches. This CDR3 contains 15 residues. The CDR3 DNA reads TGTGCCAGCTCACCCGTAGACAGGGCCGGGTACGAGCAGTACTTC. It yields the protein CASSPVDRAGYEQYF.

The chain combines TRBV7-9 with TRBJ1-1; D not resolved. This CDR3 has 12 amino acids. Trimming left V 5 bases short and J 11 bases short, with 15 bases between. Per germline, CDR1 SEHNR and CDR2 FQNEAQ (reference sequence). The CDR3 DNA follows: TGTGCCAGCAGCACCCTCGGCCTGGGCGCTTTCTTT. Translating gives CASSTLGLGAFF.

This clonotype was observed a few times. V usage is TRBV7-9 and J usage is TRBJ2-7; 12 nucleotides align to TRBD2. V was clipped by 6 bases and J by 2 bases; unmatched bases: 5. The germline gives CDR1 SEHNR, CDR2 FQNEAQ (reference sequence). The CDR3 has 15 residues. CDR3 nucleotides: TGTGCCAGCAGTCCTAGCGGGGGGGCTGCCTACGAGCAGTACTTC. Protein product: CASSPSGGAAYEQYF.

The gene calls are TRBV28 and TRBJ1-2; no definite D call. From germline, CDR1 is MDHEN and CDR2 SYDVKM. V was clipped by 1 base and J by 6 bases, with 12 bases between them. The CDR3 covers 14 residues. In nucleotides, the CDR3 is TGTGCCAGCAGTTTATCCCGCGGGGTCAATGGCTACACCTTC. It specifies CASSLSRGVNGYTF.

The table lists this clonotype with a count of one. The CDR3: CASSLRDGANYGYTF. The CDR3 DNA reads TGTGCCAGCAGCTTGCGGGACGGAGCTAACTATGGCTACACCTTC. This rearrangement joins TRBV5-4 to TRBJ1-2; weak D call: TRBD1 (5 bases). The ends were cut back, 1 base at V and 0 bases at J, with 10 bases in the middle. CDR1 and CDR2 (germline): SGHNT, YYREEE (reference sequence). This CDR3 region has 15 residues.

In this sample, this clonotype turned up many times. This CDR3 reads CASSNTGEQFF. In DNA, the CDR3 is TGTGCCAGCAGCAACACCGGTGAGCAGTTCTTC. The gene calls are TRBV11-2 and TRBJ2-1; no definite D call. Deletions cut 5 bases from V and 9 bases from J, with 8 bases between. Looked up from germline, CDR1 is SGHAT and CDR2 is FQNNGV. This CDR3 contains 11 residues.